This TCR beta chain was sequenced for a study of control samples from healthy donors and cancer patients (dated by TCRdb to 2019 to 2021). Libraries were prepared through the immunoSEQ multiplex PCR assay. TCRdb took this table from immuneACCESS and kept in-frame rearrangements with V and J called. Such tables lack part of the clones; where checked against another copy, unresolved V genes explain under half of the gap, and the rest is unexplained. Here the sample has 120,000 to 150,000 clones; about 89% occur a single time. The ten largest account for around 4.6% of the sample. The table lists this clone with a count of one. Its antigen remains undetermined. Per-base quality was not reported, and no clone a single base away is much larger than it. Based on the germline V gene, the CDR1 and CDR2 sequences are SGHTA and FQGTGA. The CDR3 has 16 amino acids, counting the end cysteine and phenylalanine. Only CDR3 DNA is held: 48 bases, read in frame from base 1. The trim is 2 bases for V and 1 base for J, with a gap of 9 bases between the germline ends.

Sequenced sample: blood. Recombination linked TRBV7-3 to TRBJ2-6; the D gene is perhaps TRBD1, from 5 matching bases. The receptor was derived from a man younger than 45 in good health. The CDR3 protein is CASSLQGSSGANVLTF. In nucleotides, the sequence is TGTGCCAGCAGCTTACAGGGTTCATCTGGGGCCAACGTCCTGACTTTC.